A selection of T cell receptor beta chains follows, all from one sample in a study of glioma-infiltrating T cells after dendritic cell vaccination. Only in-frame clones appear in the TCRdb table, and some are missing; sequencing was by immunoSEQ multiplex PCR. The sample records about 64,000 clones, 82% being singletons. The sequencing used blood, collected before dendritic cell vaccination. The receptors here all came from a human donor with glioblastoma. Each CDR3 is given with its conserved first and last residue. Each record gives: D gene, clone size, V gene, J gene, CDR3 protein, CDR3 DNA. D genes are given only for firm matches. Part of the rows lack a size; the others show once, few, many or a class for expanded clones.

-,-,TRBV6-1,TRBJ2-1,CASNPTTGNEQFF,TGTGCCAGCAACCCGACGACGGGCAATGAGCAGTTCTTC
TRBD2,-,TRBV6-1,TRBJ2-5,CASSVSGKETQYF,TGTGCCAGCAGTGTTAGCGGGAAAGAGACCCAGTACTTC
TRBD1,-,TRBV11-2,TRBJ2-7,CASSLAGTGAEQYF,TGTGCCAGCAGCTTAGCAGGGACAGGGGCCGAGCAGTACTTC
TRBD1,few,TRBV9,TRBJ1-6,CASSGGQFLGPLHF,TGTGCCAGCAGCGGGGGACAGTTTTTGGGACCCCTCCACTTT
TRBD1,-,TRBV6-6,TRBJ1-2,CASSYSTGGEGYTF,TGTGCCAGCAGTTACTCCACAGGGGGCGAAGGCTACACCTTC
TRBD2,-,TRBV25-1,TRBJ2-5,CASRPASGGAKTQYF,TGTGCCAGCAGGCCGGCCAGCGGGGGTGCGAAGACCCAGTACTTC
-,-,TRBV7-2,TRBJ1-3,CASSPKSGNTIYF,TGTGCCAGCAGCCCTAAGTCCGGAAACACCATATATTTT
-,-,TRBV5-6,TRBJ1-6,CASSPDSQPDRSPLHF,TGTGCCAGCAGCCCGGACAGTCAGCCAGATCGATCACCCCTCCACTTT
-,-,TRBV5-3,TRBJ2-3,CARSLPQGPDTQYF,TGTGCCAGAAGCTTACCACAGGGTCCAGATACGCAGTATTTT
-,-,TRBV2,TRBJ2-2,CASREWGGIGELFF,TGTGCCAGCAGGGAGTGGGGGGGCATCGGGGAGCTGTTTTTT
-,-,TRBV7-2,TRBJ2-4,CASSQDRPGIQYF,TGTGCCAGCAGCCAAGACAGGCCTGGCATTCAGTACTTC
-,-,TRBV18,TRBJ1-5,CASSPPPGNQPQHF,TGTGCCAGCTCACCACCACCCGGGAATCAGCCCCAGCATTTT
-,-,TRBV18,TRBJ2-3,CTGTESTDTQYF,TGTACCGGAACAGAGAGCACAGATACGCAGTATTTT
-,-,TRBV18,TRBJ1-1,CASSPGGGAMNTEAFF,TGTGCCAGCTCACCGGGGGGTGGCGCTATGAACACTGAAGCTTTCTTT
TRBD1,-,TRBV5-1,TRBJ2-7,CASSAGTGVYEQYF,TGCGCCAGCAGCGCCGGGACAGGGGTCTACGAGCAGTACTTC
-,-,TRBV9,TRBJ2-1,CASSARGRGRSYNEQFF,TGTGCCAGCAGCGCTAGGGGGCGGGGACGCTCCTACAATGAGCAGTTCTTC
-,-,TRBV5-1,TRBJ2-7,CASSLIVDSWEQYF,TGCGCCAGCAGCTTGATTGTGGACAGCTGGGAGCAGTACTTC
TRBD1,-,TRBV9,TRBJ1-6,CARGTGGYTRFGSPLHF,TGTGCCAGAGGGACAGGAGGTTACACCAGGTTTGGATCACCCCTCCACTTT
-,-,TRBV5-1,TRBJ2-7,CASSLANSYRGYEQYF,TGCGCCAGCAGCTTGGCGAACAGCTACCGCGGGTACGAGCAGTACTTC
TRBD2,-,TRBV2,TRBJ2-1,CASGRTSGGADEQFF,TGTGCCAGCGGCAGGACTAGCGGGGGGGCAGATGAGCAGTTCTTC
TRBD1,-,TRBV28,TRBJ1-6,CASRIRDSLNSPLHF,TGTGCCAGCAGGATTAGGGACAGCTTAAATTCACCCCTCCACTTT
TRBD2,-,TRBV13,TRBJ2-7,CASSPASGGEDEQYF,TGTGCCAGCAGCCCGGCTAGCGGGGGGGAGGACGAGCAGTACTTC
-,-,TRBV5-4,TRBJ2-1,CASSPGSGGAPGRDEQFF,TGTGCCAGCAGCCCCGGTTCTGGGGGGGCCCCGGGGAGGGATGAGCAGTTCTTC
TRBD1,-,TRBV5-1,TRBJ1-2,CASSLTPDRERDYGYTF,TGCGCCAGCAGCTTGACGCCCGACAGGGAAAGGGACTATGGCTACACCTTC
-,-,TRBV7-6,TRBJ2-7,CASSGGVGKEQYF,TGTGCCAGCAGCGGAGGGGTAGGGAAGGAGCAGTACTTC
-,-,TRBV5-4,TRBJ1-1,CASSLQGTTEAFF,TGTGCCAGCAGCTTACAGGGTACGACTGAAGCTTTCTTT
TRBD1,-,TRBV6-5,TRBJ1-1,CASSFTTGETEAFF,TGTGCCAGCAGTTTTACGACAGGGGAGACTGAAGCTTTCTTT
-,-,TRBV5-1,TRBJ2-3,CASSPLNGGLDTQYF,TGCGCCAGCAGCCCCCTTAATGGGGGGTTAGATACGCAGTATTTT
-,-,TRBV6-1,TRBJ2-7,CASSGLWSSYEQYF,TGTGCCAGCAGTGGACTCTGGAGCTCCTACGAGCAGTACTTC
-,-,TRBV10-3,TRBJ2-3,CAISDDAGWGTDTQYF,TGTGCCATCAGTGACGATGCGGGGTGGGGGACAGATACGCAGTATTTT
TRBD2,-,TRBV10-3,TRBJ2-3,CAINRGGPLDTQYF,TGTGCCATAAACCGCGGGGGGCCACTGGATACGCAGTATTTT
-,-,TRBV6-1,TRBJ1-1,CASSEEARAFF,TGTGCCAGCAGTGAAGAAGCCAGGGCTTTCTTT
TRBD1,-,TRBV27,TRBJ2-7,CASQRIGQGRYEQYF,TGTGCCAGCCAGAGGATAGGACAGGGGAGGTACGAGCAGTACTTC
-,once,TRBV13,TRBJ2-2,CASSQRQGNTGELFF,TGTGCCAGCAGCCAAAGACAAGGAAACACCGGGGAGCTGTTTTTT
-,once,TRBV5-4,TRBJ2-1,CASSLVRDNEQFF,TGTGCCAGCAGCTTGGTCAGGGACAATGAGCAGTTCTTC
-,few,TRBV4-1,TRBJ1-1,CASTRATGRGSDTEAFF,TGCGCCAGCACACGAGCTACAGGGAGAGGATCGGACACTGAAGCTTTCTTT
TRBD1,-,TRBV28,TRBJ1-6,CASGTGWDSPLHF,TGTGCCAGTGGGACAGGGTGGGATTCACCCCTCCACTTT
-,-,TRBV9,TRBJ2-3,CASSPHTDTQYF,TGTGCCAGCAGCCCACACACAGATACGCAGTATTTT
TRBD1,-,TRBV5-1,TRBJ1-1,CASSLGQGQAFF,TGCGCCAGCAGCTTGGGACAGGGTCAAGCTTTCTTT
TRBD2,-,TRBV5-8,TRBJ2-3,CASSFGGGYTDTQYF,TGTGCCAGCAGCTTCGGCGGGGGGTACACAGATACGCAGTATTTT
-,-,TRBV5-1,TRBJ1-2,CASSLDQGQAGYTF,TGCGCCAGCAGCTTGGACCAGGGACAAGCTGGCTACACCTTC
TRBD1,-,TRBV27,TRBJ2-7,CASSLSTTGTANYEQYF,TGTGCCAGCAGTTTATCAACAACCGGGACAGCTAACTACGAGCAGTACTTC
-,once,TRBV15,TRBJ1-1,CATSRGDSRGTEAFF,TGTGCCACCAGCAGAGGGGACTCCCGGGGCACTGAAGCTTTCTTT
TRBD1,-,TRBV10-3,TRBJ2-5,CAIGETGEETQYF,TGTGCCATCGGGGAAACAGGGGAAGAGACCCAGTACTTC
-,-,TRBV5-1,TRBJ2-1,CASSYGTTGHRYNEQFF,TGCGCCAGCAGCTACGGTACTACAGGGCACCGGTACAATGAGCAGTTCTTC
TRBD1,few,TRBV7-9,TRBJ1-4,CASSSGTVNEKLFF,TGTGCCAGCAGTTCCGGGACAGTTAATGAAAAACTGTTTTTT
-,few,TRBV7-9,TRBJ1-3,CASSQGARGGNTIYF,TGTGCCAGCAGCCAGGGTGCAAGAGGTGGAAACACCATATATTTT
-,-,TRBV11-3,TRBJ1-2,CASSPGGYGYTF,TGTGCCAGCAGCCCCGGGGGCTATGGCTACACCTTC
TRBD1,-,TRBV5-4,TRBJ2-2,CASSTLTGTSTGELFF,TGTGCCAGCAGTACACTGACAGGGACGAGCACCGGGGAGCTGTTTTTT
-,-,TRBV6-6,TRBJ1-4,CASSNSNEKLFF,TGTGCCAGCAGTAACAGTAATGAAAAACTGTTTTTT
TRBD2,-,TRBV5-1,TRBJ2-3,CASSSQRGGDTQYF,TGCGCCAGCAGCTCTCAGCGGGGGGGTGATACGCAGTATTTT
TRBD1,once,TRBV28,TRBJ1-2,CASSPFGTGGRYGYTF,TGTGCCAGCAGTCCCTTTGGGACAGGGGGCAGGTATGGCTACACCTTC
-,-,TRBV6-1,TRBJ1-4,CASSAGDRTNEKLFF,TGTGCCAGCAGTGCGGGGGACCGGACTAATGAAAAACTGTTTTTT
-,-,TRBV6-1,TRBJ1-1,CASSETGNTEAFF,TGTGCCAGCAGTGAAACAGGGAACACTGAAGCTTTCTTT
TRBD2,few,TRBV9,TRBJ2-5,CASSPRGAGGRETQYF,TGTGCCAGCAGCCCTCGGGGAGCGGGGGGGCGAGAGACCCAGTACTTC